These 2 T cell receptor beta chains share one sample of origin, sequenced in a study of shared clonotypes between healthy human individuals. Generated by immunoSEQ multiplex PCR, the TCRdb table keeps only in-frame clones and is missing some. The repertoire includes 1.6 million or so clones, around 98.5% of them detected once, and 0.36% sits in the top ten. Sequencing input: naive CD4+ T cells sorted from blood. Specified subset: CD45RA+ positively selected. The receptors originated from a man aged 25-45 years in good health.

This clone occurred once. The chain employs TRBV28 and TRBJ2-7; D possibly corresponds to TRBD2 (6 bases). The germline gives CDR1 MDHEN, CDR2 SYDVKM. The CDR3 extends over 13 amino acids. Trimming left V 3 bases short and J 4 bases short, with 10 bases between. The chain's CDR3 is CASSFRAGYEQYF. CDR3 DNA: TGTGCCAGCAGTTTCCGGGCGGGGTACGAGCAGTACTTC.

This clone was seen a single time. The chain carries TRBV10-1 and TRBJ1-5; weak D call: TRBD1 (5 bases). Germline V gene sequence: CDR1 WNHNN, CDR2 SYGVQD (reference sequence). The V gene lost 11 bases and the J gene lost 4 bases, with 21 bases spanning the gap. The CDR3 is 15 amino acids. The CDR3 sequence is CAGHRDVFRNQPQHF. The DNA for the CDR3 is TGCGCCGGTCATCGGGACGTCTTTCGGAATCAGCCCCAGCATTTT.